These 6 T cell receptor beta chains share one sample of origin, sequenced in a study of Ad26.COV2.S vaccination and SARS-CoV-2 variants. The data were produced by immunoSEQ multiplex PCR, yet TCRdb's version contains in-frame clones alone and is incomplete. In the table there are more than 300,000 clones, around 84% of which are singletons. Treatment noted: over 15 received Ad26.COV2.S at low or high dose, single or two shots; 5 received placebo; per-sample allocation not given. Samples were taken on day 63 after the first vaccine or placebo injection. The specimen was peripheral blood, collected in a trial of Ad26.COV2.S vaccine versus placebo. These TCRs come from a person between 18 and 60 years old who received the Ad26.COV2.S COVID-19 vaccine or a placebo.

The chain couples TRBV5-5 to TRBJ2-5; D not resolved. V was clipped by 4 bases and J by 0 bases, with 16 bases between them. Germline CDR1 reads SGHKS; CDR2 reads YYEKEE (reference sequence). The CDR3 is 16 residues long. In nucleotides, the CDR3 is TGTGCCAGCAGCCAATGGCCCTATCAGAACCAAGAGACCCAGTACTTC. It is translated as CASSQWPYQNQETQYF.

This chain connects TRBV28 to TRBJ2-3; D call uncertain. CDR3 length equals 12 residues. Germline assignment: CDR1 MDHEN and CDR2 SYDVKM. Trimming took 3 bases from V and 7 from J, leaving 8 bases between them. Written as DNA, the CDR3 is TGTGCCAGCAGTTTCCAACAGAATACGCAGTATTTT. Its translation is CASSFQQNTQYF. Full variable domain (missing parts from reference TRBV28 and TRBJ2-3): DVKVTQSSRYLVKRTGEKVFLECVQDMDHENMFWYRQDPGLGLRLIYFSYDVKMKEKGDIPEGYSVSREKKERFSLILESASTNQTSMYLCASSFQQNTQYFGPGTRLTVL.

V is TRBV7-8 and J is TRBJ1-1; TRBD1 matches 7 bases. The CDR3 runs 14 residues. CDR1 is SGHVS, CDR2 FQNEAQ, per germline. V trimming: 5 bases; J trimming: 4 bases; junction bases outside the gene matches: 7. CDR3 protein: CASSVQGWSTEAFF. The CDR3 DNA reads TGTGCCAGCAGCGTACAGGGGTGGAGCACTGAAGCTTTCTTT.

As DNA, the CDR3 is TGTGCCAGCAGTCGGGCCGATTCACCCCTCCACTTT. Translating gives CASSRADSPLHF. The chain joins TRBV6-5 to TRBJ1-6; D is unresolved. The germline V and J ends were trimmed by 5 bases and 8 bases, with 7 bases remaining between them. There are 12 residues in the CDR3. The germline CDR1 and CDR2 sequences are MNHEY and SVGAGI.

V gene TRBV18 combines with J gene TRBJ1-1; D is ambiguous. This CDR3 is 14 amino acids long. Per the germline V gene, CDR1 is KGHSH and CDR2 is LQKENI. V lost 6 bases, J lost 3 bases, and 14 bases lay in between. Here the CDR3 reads CASSRAGVDTEAFF. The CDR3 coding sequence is TGTGCCAGCTCGCGCGCCGGGGTTGACACTGAAGCTTTCTTT. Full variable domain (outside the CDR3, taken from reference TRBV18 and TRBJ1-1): NAGVMQNPRHLVRRRGQEARLRCSPMKGHSHVYWYRQLPEEGLKFMVYLQKENIIDESGMPKERFSAEFPKEGPSILRIQQVVRGDSAAYFCASSRAGVDTEAFFGQGTRLTVV.

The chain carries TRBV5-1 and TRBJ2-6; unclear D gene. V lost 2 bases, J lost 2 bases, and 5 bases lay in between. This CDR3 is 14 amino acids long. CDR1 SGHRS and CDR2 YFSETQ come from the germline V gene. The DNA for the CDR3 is TGCGCCAGCAGCTTCCAAACTGGGGCCAACGTCCTGACTTTC. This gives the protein CASSFQTGANVLTF.